This entry lists 9 T cell receptor beta chains sequenced from one sample in a study of T cell clonotyping in hematopoietic cell transplantation. Assay: immunoSEQ multiplex PCR; the TCRdb copy retains only in-frame clones and omits some. The profile shows some 8,800 clones, under 95% of them singletons. The source was PBMCs, collected 100 days after allogeneic stem cell transplant. The receptors stem from a male patient in his fifties who had an allogeneic stem cell transplant from a related donor, so T cells may come from the graft donor. Some clones in this sample may be carry-over from other donors' samples.

CDR3 region: CASRLGTNEKLFF. Here the CDR3 DNA reads TGTGCCAGCAGGTTGGGAACTAATGAAAAACTGTTTTTT. The V and J genes are TRBV27 and TRBJ1-4; D gene unclear. Germline assignment: CDR1 MNHEY and CDR2 SMNVEV (reference sequence). The germline V and J ends were trimmed by 6 bases and 1 base, with 6 bases remaining between them. The CDR3 length is 13 residues.

The CDR3 DNA is TGTGCCAGCAGTTACTCGGGGGGCCTTGGCACAGATACGCAGTATTTT. Its protein product is CASSYSGGLGTDTQYF. The chain is built from TRBV6-5 and TRBJ2-3; either TRBD1 or TRBD2 may supply D (6 bases each). This CDR3 is 16 amino acids long. The V gene lost 0 bases and the J gene lost 1 base, with 11 bases spanning the gap. Germline assignment: CDR1 MNHEY and CDR2 SVGAGI.

The chain is built from TRBV7-2 and TRBJ2-1; D not resolved. The germline V gene encodes CDR1 SGHTA and CDR2 FQGNSA. Trimming pared 5 bases from V and 7 bases from J, leaving 9 bases between. This CDR3 has 12 residues. As DNA, the CDR3 is TGTGCCAGCAGCCAACCTGGTAATGAGCAGTTCTTC. It yields the protein CASSQPGNEQFF.

The CDR3 region has the DNA TGCGCCAGCAGCTTGGCCGGGACAGGGGGCTTGATTATGGGCACTGAAGCTTTCTTT. Its translation is CASSLAGTGGLIMGTEAFF. The chain uses TRBV5-1 and TRBJ1-1; 12 bases agree with TRBD1. This CDR3 is built from 19 residues. Germline V gene data show CDR1 as SGHRS and CDR2 as YFSETQ. Germline trimming cut 0 bases from V and 4 bases from J; bases unmatched to any gene: 13.

This chain connects TRBV5-1 to TRBJ2-3; TRBD1 or TRBD2 may be the D gene (5 bases each). V lost 0 bases and J lost 6, with 14 bases in between. Looked up from germline, CDR1 is SGHRS and CDR2 is YFSETQ. CDR3 size: 15 residues. Here the CDR3 DNA reads TGCGCCAGCAGCTTGGCTAGCCCCCCAGGGGATACGCAGTATTTT. Protein sequence: CASSLASPPGDTQYF.

The CDR3 coding sequence is TGTGCCAGCAGTTATAACCCGAACACTGAAGCTTTCTTT. Its translation: CASSYNPNTEAFF. The rearrangement links TRBV6-5 to TRBJ1-1, with D uncertain. V lost 3 bases and J lost 1, with 6 bases in between. The germline V gene has CDR1 MNHEY and CDR2 SVGAGI. This CDR3 has 13 amino acids.

J is TRBJ1-3 and V is TRBV7-9; D is unclear. The CDR3 extends over 13 amino acids. Germline V CDR1 and CDR2: SEHNR, FQNEAQ (reference sequence). Deletions cut 5 bases from V and 3 bases from J, with 8 bases between. The CDR3 DNA sequence: TGTGCCAGCAGCCCATCCTTTGGAAACACCATATATTTT. Protein: CASSPSFGNTIYF.

This clone has a handful of counts. The rearrangement links TRBV15 to TRBJ2-7; maybe TRBD2 (7 bases). Germline CDR1 is LNHNV and CDR2 is YYDKDF (reference sequence). Trimming removed 3 bases at V and 5 bases at J, with 20 bases between. The CDR3 has 16 residues. The CDR3 region is CATSRGTGFAGDEQYF. The CDR3 DNA reads TGTGCCACCAGCAGGGGAACAGGGTTCGCGGGAGACGAGCAGTACTTC.

The V gene is TRBV7-8, the J gene TRBJ2-5; no reliable D call. Germline V gene lookup returns CDR1 SGHVS and CDR2 FQNEAQ. Trimming removed 1 base from V and 5 bases from J, with 8 bases in between. The CDR3 runs to 13 residues. The CDR3 nucleotides read TGTGCCAGCAGCTTAGGTCTAGGGGAGACCCAGTACTTC. This codes for CASSLGLGETQYF.